The clone carrying this T cell receptor (beta chain) was counted many times. Unmatched junction bases numbered 7, after V lost 3 bases and J lost 5 bases. Germline CDR1 SGHRS, CDR2 YFSETQ. This CDR3 comprises 15 residues. The source of the sample is a study of neurological immune-mediated disorders. TCRdb passed the 5' RACE reads through MiXCR, listing each CDR3 protein once. Counted here are around 53,000 distinct CDR3 sequences, approximately 4% occurring once; the ten biggest clones make up approximately 2.8%. This receptor was obtained from a man aged 45-65 years with multiple sclerosis. The sample consisted of PBMCs. The chain uses TRBV5-1 and TRBJ2-2, with 7 bases matching TRBD1. CDR3 nucleotide sequence: TGCGCCAGCAGCTCGACAGGGTCAGAGACCGGGGAGCTGTTTTTT. This encodes CASSSTGSETGELFF.